This section outlines one T cell receptor (beta chain) sequence together with its context. The target antigen is unknown. These data come from a study of T cells in pancreatic ductal adenocarcinoma. Study-wide points: Blood had more productive templates and roughly 8-fold more unique clonotypes than tumor. Blood clonality (roughly 0.07) did not differ significantly from tumor (approximately 0.12). Tumor-versus-blood clonality comparisons may be biased toward lower tumor diversity. This surgical cohort overrepresents the minority presenting with early-stage disease.

Here immunoSEQ multiplex PCR was the method, and the copy in TCRdb shows in-frame clones only, minus some. Of some 16,000 clones listed, approximately 89% are singletons. With V trimmed by 3 bases and J by 0 bases, 1 base remained unmatched. This CDR3 comprises 14 residues. Germline assignment: CDR1 SGHNT and CDR2 YYREEE (reference sequence). Selected pancreatic ductal adenocarcinoma patients had undergone surgery without neoadjuvant therapy. This receptor was taken from a human donor with pancreatic ductal adenocarcinoma. The V call is TRBV5-4, the J call TRBJ2-5; 8 bases are a match to TRBD1. The specimen was PBMCs. The CDR3 bases are TGTGCCAGCAGCTGGACAGGGTACCAAGAGACCCAGTACTTC. Translated, it gives CASSWTGYQETQYF.